The present T cell receptor beta chain was sequenced within a study of T cell repertoires in cytomegalovirus infection. Study in general: Indications of both CMV infection and matching HLA type were provided by public TCR beta signatures. Study results and limitations: Summed frequency of shared TCR beta families picked out CMV carriers who also had the relevant HLA. HLA-C-restricted CMV clonotypes gave the most frequent clonotype in two of eight donors.

MiXCR was run by TCRdb on the reads, yielding one entry per CDR3 protein. The repertoire includes some 100,000 distinct CDR3 sequences, roughly a quarter of them detected once, and about two fifths sits in the top ten. Trimming removed 0 bases from V and 2 bases from J, with 13 bases in between. Looked up from germline, CDR1 is LGHNA and CDR2 is YSLEER. CDR3 size: 16 residues. This clonotype was picked up one time. The antigen is not known. The sequence derives from a human donor in good health (CMV status not recorded). Some clones in this sample may be carry-over from other donors' samples. V usage is TRBV4-3 and J usage is TRBJ1-2; perhaps TRBD1 as D (5 bases). The sample comprised CD8+ T cells from PBMCs. This chain's CDR3 is CASSQDRTTDNYGYTF. The CDR3 nucleotides are TGCGCCAGCAGCCAAGATCGGACGACAGACAACTATGGCTACACCTTC.